The table lists the clone carrying this T cell receptor (beta chain) with a few counts. Its cognate antigen is unknown. This record belongs to a study of cytomegalovirus exposure and HLA in healthy donors. Findings of the study overall: Reportedly, cytomegalovirus status was diagnosed with high sensitivity and specificity. A missense DCLRE1C variant was associated with V- and J-gene trimming of TCR beta chains in a later analysis, and an independent cohort replicated the association. The study recorded over 150 TCR beta chains that were cytomegalovirus-associated.

The PCR ran on 60 Vbeta and 13 Jbeta primers. Method: immunoSEQ multiplex PCR; TCRdb's copy keeps in-frame clones and lacks some. Altogether about 160,000 clones are present, about three fifths being singletons, with the ten largest covering roughly 7%. CDR1 is LNHDA and CDR2 is SQIVND in the germline V gene (reference sequence). Trimming stripped 7 bases from V and 12 bases from J, with 25 bases between. The CDR3 is 15 amino acids. Input material: PBMCs. The receptor was isolated from a woman in her fifties or sixties in good health and CMV-seropositive. V and J are TRBV19 and TRBJ2-1; a weak D match, TRBD2 (7 bases). CDR3 DNA: TGTGCCAGTACCTTGGGGGCAGCCTTTACTAGCGTGCAGTTCTTC. The encoded protein is CASTLGAAFTSVQFF.